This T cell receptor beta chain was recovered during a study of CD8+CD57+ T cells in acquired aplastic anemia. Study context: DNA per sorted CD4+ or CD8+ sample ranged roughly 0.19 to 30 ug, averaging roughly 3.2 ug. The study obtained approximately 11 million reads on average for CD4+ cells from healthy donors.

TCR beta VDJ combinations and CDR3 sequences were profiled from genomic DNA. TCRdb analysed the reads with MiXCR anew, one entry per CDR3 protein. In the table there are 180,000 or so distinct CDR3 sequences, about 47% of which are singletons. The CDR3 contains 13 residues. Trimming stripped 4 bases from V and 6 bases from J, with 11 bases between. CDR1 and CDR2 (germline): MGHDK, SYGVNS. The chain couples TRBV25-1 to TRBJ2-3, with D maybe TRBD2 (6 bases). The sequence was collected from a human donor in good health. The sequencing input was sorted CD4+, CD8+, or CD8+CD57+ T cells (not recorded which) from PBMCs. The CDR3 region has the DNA TGTGCCAGCAGTGCGCCGGAGGGGGATACGCAGTATTTT. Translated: CASSAPEGDTQYF.